The next 31 T cell receptor beta chains were all read from a single sample in a study of blood T cell repertoires in COVID-19. Repertoires were generated with immunoSEQ multiplex PCR, while TCRdb's copy carries only in-frame clones and drops some. Here the sample spans about 42,000 clones, approximately 86% being singletons. Sequencing used peripheral blood. The source of these receptors is a human donor in a cohort sampled during active COVID-19.

J is TRBJ2-5 and V is TRBV4-3, with a weak D call TRBD1 (6 bases). CDR3 length: 16 residues. Germline CDR1 is LGHNA and CDR2 is YSLEER. The V end was cut by 5 bases, the J end by 2 bases, with 18 bases between. This CDR3 is CASSARWGRGQETQYF. The CDR3 nucleotides are TGCGCCAGCAGCGCCCGGTGGGGGCGCGGACAAGAGACCCAGTACTTC.

This clone was counted a few times. The chain joins TRBV7-3 to TRBJ2-1, with 8 bases identical to TRBD1. CDR3 length equals 15 residues. J gave up 6 bases and V 5 bases, and 9 bases lay outside the gene matches. Germline V gene lookup returns CDR1 SGHTA and CDR2 FQGTGA. This chain's CDR3 is CASSPGQVGSNEQFF. The CDR3 DNA is TGTGCCAGCAGCCCGGGACAGGTGGGGTCCAATGAGCAGTTCTTC.

J is TRBJ2-5 and V is TRBV4-2; 16 bases are shared with TRBD2. Germline trimming cut 0 bases from V and 4 bases from J; bases unmatched to any gene: 5. The CDR3 has 18 residues. Germline V lookup: CDR1 LGHNA, CDR2 YNFKEQ. The CDR3: CASSQEGLAGGIGETQYF. The DNA for the CDR3 is TGTGCCAGCAGCCAAGAGGGACTAGCGGGGGGGATTGGAGAGACCCAGTACTTC.

The rearrangement uses TRBV2 and TRBJ2-1; 8 nucleotides align to TRBD1. This CDR3 comprises 14 residues. Germline CDR1 is SNHLY and CDR2 is FYNNEI. Trimming cost V 5 bases and J 9 bases; bases outside gene matches: 9. The CDR3 here is CASSTSGQGGEQFF. CDR3 nucleotide sequence: TGTGCCAGCAGTACCTCCGGACAGGGCGGTGAGCAGTTCTTC.

This chain joins TRBV5-6 and TRBJ2-7; 8 nucleotides agree with TRBD1. V lost 0 bases and J lost 5; bases outside the gene matches: 7. The CDR3 has 15 residues. Germline V gene data show CDR1 as SGHDT and CDR2 as YYEEEE. The CDR3 nucleotides are TGTGCCAGCAGCTTGGGGGACAGGTTGAGTGACGAGCAGTACTTC. This encodes CASSLGDRLSDEQYF.

This clone was picked up one time. The CDR3 loop is CATSRGQGEGDEQYF. The CDR3 DNA reads TGTGCCACCAGCAGAGGACAGGGCGAGGGGGACGAGCAGTACTTC. The V and J genes are TRBV15 and TRBJ2-7, with 7 nucleotides matching TRBD1. With V trimmed by 1 base and J by 5 bases, 8 bases remained unmatched. CDR3 size: 15 residues. Germline V lookup: CDR1 LNHNV, CDR2 YYDKDF (reference sequence).

The gene calls are TRBV7-2 and TRBJ2-3; 8 nucleotides line up with TRBD2. V lost 5 bases to trimming and J lost 1 base; unmatched junction nucleotides: 8. Germline CDR1 reads SGHTA; CDR2 reads FQGNSA. CDR3 length equals 16 residues. The CDR3 DNA reads as TGTGCCAGCAGCCTTTTGGCGGGGGGAGGCACAGATACGCAGTATTTT. Translating it yields CASSLLAGGGTDTQYF.

The chain combines TRBV4-3 with TRBJ1-2; TRBD1 might be the D (5 bases). The germline V gene encodes CDR1 LGHNA and CDR2 YSLEER. Trimming removed 2 bases at V and 3 bases at J, with 13 bases between. CDR3 length: 15 amino acids. DNA of the CDR3: TGCGCCAGCAGCCAAAGTCAAGGGGTGGACTATGGCTACACCTTC. Encoded protein: CASSQSQGVDYGYTF.

J is TRBJ2-7 and V is TRBV28, with a weak D call TRBD1 (6 bases). Germline-derived CDR1 and CDR2 are MDHEN and SYDVKM. Trimming left V 6 bases short and J 0 bases short, with 18 bases between. The CDR3 consists of 16 residues. CDR3 sequence (DNA): TGTGCCAGCAGCCTACGATCGGGACACCTCTCCTACGAGCAGTACTTC. This translates into CASSLRSGHLSYEQYF.

The chain uses TRBV28 and TRBJ1-4; D is unresolved. CDR1 and CDR2 from the germline V gene are MDHEN and SYDVKM. Trimming shortened V by 4 bases and J by 8 bases, and 11 bases separated the two germline ends. The CDR3 loop spans 13 amino acids. CDR3 region: CASSSPSREKLFF. CDR3 nucleotide sequence: TGTGCCAGCAGTTCTCCCTCCAGGGAAAAACTGTTTTTT.

This rearrangement joins TRBV7-2 to TRBJ2-7; D ambiguous. Per germline, CDR1 SGHTA and CDR2 FQGNSA. The CDR3 runs 13 residues. V lost 4 bases and J 4 bases, leaving 11 bases between the germline ends. CDR3 amino acids: CASSSRLSYEQYF. For the CDR3, the DNA is TGTGCCAGCAGCTCCCGACTCTCTTACGAGCAGTACTTC.

J is TRBJ2-3 and V is TRBV5-4; TRBD2 might be the D (7 bases). V was shortened by 4 bases and J by 1 base, with 13 bases between the two germline ends. Germline values: CDR1 SGHNT, CDR2 YYREEE (reference sequence). The CDR3 consists of 15 residues. The CDR3 sequence: CASSTLGGGTDTQYF. In nucleotides, the CDR3 is TGTGCCAGCAGCACCCTAGGGGGGGGCACAGATACGCAGTATTTT.

The CDR3 reads CASSVGLHYEQYF. Here the CDR3 DNA reads TGTGCCAGCAGCGTGGGACTTCACTACGAGCAGTACTTC. This chain uses TRBV7-8 with TRBJ2-7; tentatively, D is TRBD2 (6 bases). Looked up from germline, CDR1 is SGHVS and CDR2 is FQNEAQ. The CDR3 has 13 amino acids. V was cut by 5 bases and J by 3 bases, with 11 bases left in between.

The V gene is TRBV19, the J gene TRBJ2-2; a possible D gene is TRBD2 (6 bases). The CDR3 is 16 amino acids. CDR1 is LNHDA, CDR2 SQIVND, per germline (reference sequence). V was shortened by 1 base and J by 6 bases, with 15 bases between the two germline ends. The CDR3 sequence: CASSIGPVGGPGELFF. The CDR3 DNA sequence: TGTGCCAGTAGTATAGGTCCTGTGGGAGGCCCCGGGGAGCTGTTTTTT.

The chain combines TRBV3-1 (or the pseudogene TRBV3-2) with TRBJ2-7; maybe TRBD1 (6 bases). This CDR3 spans 17 amino acids. Germline V gives CDR1 LGHDT, CDR2 YNNKEL (reference sequence). The V and J ends lost 3 bases and 2 bases respectively, with 20 bases between them. The CDR3 DNA reads TGTGCCAGCAGCCAGAAGATTCAGGGGCCCCTACCCTACGAGCAGTACTTC. It yields the protein CASSQKIQGPLPYEQYF.

This chain connects TRBV5-1 to TRBJ2-1; the match to TRBD1 covers 7 bases. The CDR3 loop spans 15 amino acids. The germline V gene has CDR1 SGHRS and CDR2 YFSETQ. J was trimmed by 2 bases and V by 4 bases; bases with no gene match: 6. CDR3 loop: CASSQSGTAYNEQFF. CDR3 coding DNA: TGCGCCAGCAGCCAGTCCGGGACAGCCTACAATGAGCAGTTCTTC.

This rearrangement joins TRBV7-2 to TRBJ2-3; 7 bases map to TRBD1. J was trimmed by 2 bases and V by 3 bases; bases with no gene match: 2. Looked up from germline, CDR1 is SGHTA and CDR2 is FQGNSA. There are 14 residues in the CDR3. In DNA form, the CDR3 reads TGTGCCAGCAGCTTGACAGGGTACACAGATACGCAGTATTTT. Its translation is CASSLTGYTDTQYF.

This chain uses TRBV5-1 with TRBJ2-5; 9 bases agree with TRBD2. The CDR3 sequence is 16 residues long. With 0 bases clipped from V and 0 bases from J, the junction kept 3 bases outside the gene matches. Germline V gene lookup returns CDR1 SGHRS and CDR2 YFSETQ. The CDR3 DNA follows: TGCGCCAGCAGCTTGGGGCTAGCGGGGTACCAAGAGACCCAGTACTTC. Translation gives CASSLGLAGYQETQYF. Supplemented by reference TRBV5-1 and TRBJ2-5, the full variable domain reads KAGVTQTPRYLIKTRGQQVTLSCSPISGHRSVSWYQQTPGQGLQFLFEYFSETQRNKGNFPGRFSGRQFSNSRSEMNVSTLELGDSALYLCASSLGLAGYQETQYFGPGTRLLVL.

The rearrangement joins TRBV5-1 to TRBJ1-1; 8 bases are shared with TRBD1. V was pared by 4 bases and J by 3 bases, with 5 bases of the junction left unmatched. The germline V gene has CDR1 SGHRS and CDR2 YFSETQ. CDR3 length: 14 amino acids. DNA for the CDR3: TGCGCCAGCAGCCTAGGACAGGGACACACTGAAGCTTTCTTT. Translated: CASSLGQGHTEAFF.

The chain recombines TRBV30 with TRBJ2-7; TRBD1 is a possible D gene (5 bases). The CDR3 contains 13 residues. Trimming removed 1 base from V and 1 base from J, with 8 bases in between. Germline loops: CDR1 GTSNPN, CDR2 SVGIG (reference sequence). The CDR3 loop reads CAWSEGLSYEQYF. CDR3 DNA sequence: TGTGCCTGGAGTGAGGGGTTATCCTACGAGCAGTACTTC.

The chain couples TRBV6-5 to TRBJ2-3; 9 positions match TRBD1. The CDR3 is 15 residues long. Germline assignment: CDR1 MNHEY and CDR2 SVGAGI. Unmatched junction bases numbered 9, after V lost 8 bases and J lost 3 bases. The CDR3 nucleotides read TGTGCCAGCGGCACCGGGACAGGGCTGACAGATACGCAGTATTTT. Amino acid sequence: CASGTGTGLTDTQYF.

The V and J genes are TRBV3-1 (or the pseudogene TRBV3-2) and TRBJ2-7, with 9 positions matching TRBD2. V dropped 5 bases and J dropped 2; count of bases not matched to a gene: 4. Per germline, CDR1 LGHDT and CDR2 YNNKEL (reference sequence). The CDR3 covers 14 residues. The chain's CDR3 is CASSLAGAPYEQYF. The CDR3 DNA reads TGTGCCAGCAGCTTAGCGGGGGCCCCCTACGAGCAGTACTTC.

The J gene is TRBJ2-5, the V gene TRBV3-1 (or the pseudogene TRBV3-2); TRBD2 matches at 8 bases. CDR3 size: 14 residues. Germline V gives CDR1 LGHDT, CDR2 YNNKEL (reference sequence). V shed 6 bases and J 5 bases; nucleotides not matched to a gene: 8. The chain's CDR3 is CASRQTSAKETQYF. CDR3 nucleotides: TGTGCCAGCAGACAGACTAGCGCTAAGGAGACCCAGTACTTC.

The gene calls are TRBV2 and TRBJ2-7, with D maybe TRBD1 (5 bases). V lost 6 bases to trimming and J lost 3 bases, with 21 bases between them. This CDR3 is built from 16 residues. Germline loops: CDR1 SNHLY, CDR2 FYNNEI. In DNA form, the CDR3 reads TGTGCCAGCAGCCCCAACCGAGACAGCTTTTTCTACGAGCAGTACTTC. Its protein is CASSPNRDSFFYEQYF.

The chain has TRBV19 and TRBJ2-7; TRBD1 agrees at 12 bases. Germline CDR1 reads LNHDA; CDR2 reads SQIVND (reference sequence). Unmatched junction bases numbered 9, after V lost 5 bases and J lost 7 bases. This CDR3 has 15 residues. DNA for the CDR3: TGTGCCAGTAGTGCCCCTAGGGACAGGGGGCTTGAGCAGTACTTC. It is translated as CASSAPRDRGLEQYF.

The V and J genes are TRBV5-1 and TRBJ2-7; 7 positions agree with TRBD2. Unmatched junction bases numbered 6, after V lost 4 bases and J lost 2 bases. The germline V gene has CDR1 SGHRS and CDR2 YFSETQ. The CDR3 sequence is 14 residues long. This chain's CDR3 is CASSPTSEPYEQYF. DNA of the CDR3: TGCGCCAGCAGCCCCACTAGCGAACCCTACGAGCAGTACTTC.

The chain uses TRBV10-3 and TRBJ2-7; maybe TRBD2 (6 bases). Germline lookup yields CDR1 ENHRY and CDR2 SYGVKD. Trimming shortened V by 2 bases and J by 3 bases, and 8 bases separated the two germline ends. This CDR3 is 13 amino acids long. CDR3 coding DNA: TGTGCCATCAGTGAGCGGACTATCTACGAGCAGTACTTC. Translation: CAISERTIYEQYF.

The CDR3 spells CASSHALAGGYEQYF. In DNA, the CDR3 is TGTGCCAGCAGCCACGCACTAGCGGGGGGTTACGAGCAGTACTTC. The V call is TRBV3-1 (or the pseudogene TRBV3-2), the J call TRBJ2-7, with 12 bases fitting TRBD2. Germline V gene data show CDR1 as LGHDT and CDR2 as YNNKEL (reference sequence). Trimming at V came to 3 bases and at J to 4 bases, leaving 4 bases not matched to a gene. The CDR3 extends over 15 amino acids.

The CDR3 DNA is TGTGCCTGGGGACCCGTCGAGACCCAGTACTTC. It translates to CAWGPVETQYF. The chain joins TRBV30 to TRBJ2-5; D not certain. V was cut by 5 bases and J by 5 bases, with 9 bases left in between. This CDR3 comprises 11 residues. CDR1 is GTSNPN and CDR2 is SVGIG in the germline V gene (reference sequence).

The chain carries TRBV28 and TRBJ1-1; D possibly corresponds to TRBD1 (5 bases). The V end was cut by 5 bases, the J end by 11 bases, with 15 bases between. The germline CDR1 and CDR2 sequences are MDHEN and SYDVKM. This CDR3 has 12 amino acids. The CDR3 protein is CASSMTDSSAFF. For the CDR3, the DNA is TGTGCCAGCAGTATGACAGATTCTTCTGCTTTCTTT.

This chain uses TRBV7-9 with TRBJ2-7; tentative D call: TRBD2 (5 bases). The germline V gene has CDR1 SEHNR and CDR2 FQNEAQ (reference sequence). The CDR3 has 16 residues. V gave up 5 bases and J gave up 0 bases, with 17 bases separating them. CDR3 loop: CASSPIDAGSSYEQYF. For the CDR3, the DNA is TGTGCCAGCAGCCCGATTGACGCGGGTAGCTCCTACGAGCAGTACTTC.